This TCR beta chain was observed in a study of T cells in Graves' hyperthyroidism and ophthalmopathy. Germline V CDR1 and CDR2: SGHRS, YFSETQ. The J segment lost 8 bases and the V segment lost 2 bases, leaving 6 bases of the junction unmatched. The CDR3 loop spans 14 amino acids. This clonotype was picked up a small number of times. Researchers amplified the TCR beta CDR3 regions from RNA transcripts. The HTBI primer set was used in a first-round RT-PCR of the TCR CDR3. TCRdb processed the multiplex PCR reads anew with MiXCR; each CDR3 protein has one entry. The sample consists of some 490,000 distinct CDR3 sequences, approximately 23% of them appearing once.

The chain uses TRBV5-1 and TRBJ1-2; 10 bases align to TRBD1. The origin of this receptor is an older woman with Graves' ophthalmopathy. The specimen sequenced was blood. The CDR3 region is CASSFGRDRGGYTF. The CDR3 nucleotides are TGCGCCAGCAGCTTCGGCCGGGACAGGGGCGGCTACACCTTC.